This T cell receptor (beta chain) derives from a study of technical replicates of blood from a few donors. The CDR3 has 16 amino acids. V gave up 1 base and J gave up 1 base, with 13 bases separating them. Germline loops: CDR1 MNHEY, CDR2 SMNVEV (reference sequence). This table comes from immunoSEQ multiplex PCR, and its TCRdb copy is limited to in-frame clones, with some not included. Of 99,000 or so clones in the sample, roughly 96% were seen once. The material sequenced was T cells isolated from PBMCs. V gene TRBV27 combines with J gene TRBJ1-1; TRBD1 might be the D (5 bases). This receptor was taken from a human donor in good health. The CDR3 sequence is CASSLLTGTRNTEAFF. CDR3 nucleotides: TGTGCCAGCAGTTTATTAACAGGCACCAGGAACACTGAAGCTTTCTTT.